The 23 T cell receptor beta chains below all came from one sample that was sequenced in a study of response to subunit inactivated influenza vaccine. From the RT-PCR reads, TCRdb called clonotypes with MiXCR, one entry per CDR3 protein. In the table there are hundreds of thousands of distinct CDR3 sequences, 10% to 15% of which are singletons. The specimen was PBMCs from blood, collected on the day of vaccination. These receptor sequences come from a man aged 45-60 years who received an inactivated influenza vaccine.

This chain joins TRBV4-1 and TRBJ1-5; TRBD1 matches at 7 bases. Germline CDR1 is MGHRA and CDR2 is YSYEKL. Trimming cost V 5 bases and J 0 bases; bases outside gene matches: 4. The CDR3 has 15 residues. In DNA form, the CDR3 reads TGCGCCAGCAGCGAAACAGGGGTTAGCAATCAGCCCCAGCATTTT. Encoded protein: CASSETGVSNQPQHF.

J is TRBJ2-1 and V is TRBV29-1; TRBD2 matches at 9 bases. The trim removed 6 bases at V and 2 bases at J, leaving 17 bases unmatched. In germline, CDR1 is SQVTM, CDR2 ANQGSEA. The CDR3 is 18 residues long. The CDR3 DNA is TGCAGCGTCCCCGGGACTAGCTTGGTGTTGCCTACCTACAATGAGCAGTTCTTC. Its protein is CSVPGTSLVLPTYNEQFF.

There are a few counts of this clonotype. The chain couples TRBV7-2 to TRBJ1-4; D might be TRBD1 (5 bases). Germline assignment: CDR1 SGHTA and CDR2 FQGNSA. The CDR3 contains 13 residues. With 2 bases removed from V and 6 bases from J, the gap between germline ends came to 7 bases. DNA of the CDR3: TGTGCCAGCAGCTTACTGGGGCATGAAAAACTGTTTTTT. Translating it yields CASSLLGHEKLFF.

This clonotype appeared once. A much larger clone is a single base away; this may be a read error. The chain joins TRBV12-3 or TRBV12-4 to TRBJ2-2; the match to TRBD1 covers 10 bases. The CDR3 spans 15 residues. The CDR3 DNA follows: TGTGCCAGCAGCCCGGGACAGGGGTTAACCGGGGAGCTGCTTTTT. It yields the protein CASSPGQGLTGELLF.

This clonotype appeared many times. The J gene is TRBJ2-2, the V gene TRBV5-1; possibly TRBD1 for D (5 bases). This CDR3 has 13 residues. Trimming took 4 bases from V and 1 from J, leaving 5 bases between them. Germline V gene sequence: CDR1 SGHRS, CDR2 YFSETQ. CDR3 sequence: CASSGQNTGELFF. As DNA, the CDR3 is TGCGCCAGCAGCGGACAGAACACCGGGGAGCTGTTTTTT.

The sample holds many counts of this clonotype. The chain combines TRBV10-3 with TRBJ1-1, with D possibly matching TRBD1 (5 bases). CDR1 is ENHRY, CDR2 SYGVKD, per germline. V was cut by 8 bases and J by 1 base, with 14 bases left in between. This CDR3 is built from 14 residues. The CDR3 here is CAISRAGTNTEAFF. CDR3 bases: TGTGCCATCTCACGGGCAGGGACGAACACTGAAGCTTTCTTT.

The chain joins TRBV7-2 to TRBJ2-1; TRBD1 matches 8 bases. Germline assignment: CDR1 SGHTA and CDR2 FQGNSA. The CDR3 is made up of 15 amino acids. With 5 bases clipped from V and 0 bases from J, the junction kept 3 bases outside the gene matches. This chain's CDR3 is CASSPDRVSYNEQFF. In nucleotides, the CDR3 is TGTGCCAGCAGCCCGGACAGGGTCTCCTACAATGAGCAGTTCTTC.

This clonotype came up a few times. The CDR3 nucleotides read TGTGCCAGCAGCCTAAATCTAGATACGCAGTATTTT. As protein: CASSLNLDTQYF. This chain joins TRBV28 and TRBJ2-3, with D uncertain. Trimming pared 6 bases from V and 5 bases from J, leaving 9 bases between. This CDR3 contains 12 residues. Per the germline V gene, CDR1 is MDHEN and CDR2 is SYDVKM.

This chain connects TRBV12-3 or TRBV12-4 to TRBJ2-1; 8 nucleotides align to TRBD1. The CDR3 has 11 residues. Trimming cost V 6 bases and J 14 bases; bases outside gene matches: 6. CDR3 loop: CASSRQGLKFF. The CDR3 coding sequence is TGTGCCAGCAGCCGACAGGGGCTGAAGTTCTTC.

This chain links TRBV12-3 or TRBV12-4 with TRBJ2-1; TRBD2 might be the D (6 bases). This CDR3 is 14 amino acids long. V lost 5 bases and J 3 bases, leaving 11 bases between the germline ends. DNA for the CDR3: TGTGCCAGCAGTACGGGACTCTACTACAATGAGCAGTTCTTC. It yields the protein CASSTGLYYNEQFF.

This clonotype was seen a handful of times. V gene TRBV5-1 combines with J gene TRBJ2-3, with D perhaps TRBD1 (6 bases). The CDR3 contains 15 residues. Germline CDR1 is SGHRS and CDR2 is YFSETQ. V was shortened by 4 bases and J by 2 bases, with 14 bases between the two germline ends. As DNA, the CDR3 is TGCGCCAGCAGCGAGACTGGGGACAACACAGATACGCAGTATTTT. Translating it yields CASSETGDNTDTQYF.

The count of this clonotype is one. The rearrangement uses TRBV12-3 or TRBV12-4 and TRBJ2-5; TRBD2 agrees at 9 bases. The CDR3 loop spans 13 amino acids. Trimming cost V 11 bases and J 3 bases; bases outside gene matches: 7. The CDR3 DNA reads as TGTGCCGGCAATTTAGCGGGGGAAGAGACCCAGTACTTC. Its protein is CAGNLAGEETQYF.

The chain couples TRBV2 to TRBJ1-4, with D hard to call. Trimming stripped 3 bases from V and 8 bases from J, with 10 bases between. The CDR3 spans 13 residues. Germline values: CDR1 SNHLY, CDR2 FYNNEI. The CDR3 bases are TGTGCCAGCAGTGAGGGAGGAAGCGAAAAACTGTTTTTT. Translation: CASSEGGSEKLFF.

A note on this clonotype: A junction end diverges from the germline sequence, so it may reflect a read error. V gene TRBV12-3 or TRBV12-4 combines with J gene TRBJ1-1, with D possibly TRBD1 on 5 matching bases. The CDR3 runs 14 residues. The CDR3 DNA is TGTTCCAGCAGTTTGCAGGGCAAGAACACTGAAGCTTTCTTT. Translating gives CSSSLQGKNTEAFF.

This clonotype appeared a few times. This chain connects TRBV7-8 to TRBJ2-3, with D uncertain. Germline lookup yields CDR1 SGHVS and CDR2 FQNEAQ. This CDR3 is 14 amino acids long. Trimming removed 5 bases from V and 0 bases from J, with 9 bases in between. The DNA for the CDR3 is TGTGCCAGCAGCAAAGCCGTTAGCACAGATACGCAGTATTTT. It specifies CASSKAVSTDTQYF.

This clonotype was detected only a few times. This chain joins TRBV7-3 and TRBJ2-2, with a weak D call TRBD1 (6 bases). The V end was cut by 7 bases, the J end by 2 bases, with 14 bases between. Germline CDR1 reads SGHTA; CDR2 reads FQGTGA. CDR3 length: 15 amino acids. CDR3 DNA: TGTGCCAGCACTATGCTGGGGGCCAACACCGGGGAGCTGTTTTTT. Translated, it gives CASTMLGANTGELFF.

In its sample, this clonotype was seen a few times. This chain connects TRBV7-9 to TRBJ2-3; 11 bases are a match to TRBD2. The CDR3 totals 13 residues. The germline V gene encodes CDR1 SEHNR and CDR2 FQNEAQ (reference sequence). The V gene end was trimmed by 11 bases and the J gene end by 3 bases; junction bases not matched to a gene: 4. The chain's CDR3 is CAAASGRTDTQYF. The CDR3 region has the DNA TGTGCCGCGGCTAGCGGGAGGACAGATACGCAGTATTTT.

This chain uses TRBV20-1 with TRBJ2-7; D is perhaps TRBD1 (6 bases). Trimming left V 3 bases short and J 3 bases short, with 9 bases between. The CDR3 is 12 amino acids. Germline V lookup: CDR1 DFQATT, CDR2 SNEGSKA (reference sequence). The CDR3, as DNA: TGCAGTGCTAGGGGACAAAACTACGAGCAGTACTTC. It translates to CSARGQNYEQYF.

The rearrangement joins TRBV4-1 to TRBJ1-4; D ambiguous. V dropped 1 base and J dropped 5 bases, with 11 bases sitting between them. Germline V lookup: CDR1 MGHRA, CDR2 YSYEKL. This CDR3 spans 15 amino acids. DNA of the CDR3: TGCGCCAGCAGCCAAGTTGGTAGATCCAATGAAAAACTGTTTTTT. It translates to CASSQVGRSNEKLFF.

This clonotype was counted ten times or more. The chain has TRBV29-1 and TRBJ2-2; TRBD1 agrees at 9 bases. Trimming at V came to 6 bases and at J to 5 bases, leaving 4 bases not matched to a gene. Per the germline V gene, CDR1 is SQVTM and CDR2 is ANQGSEA. This CDR3 contains 13 residues. The CDR3 DNA reads as TGCAGCGTAGCCGGACAGGGGACCGGGGAGCTGTTTTTT. It is translated as CSVAGQGTGELFF.

In this sample, this clonotype turned up a few times. The chain recombines TRBV7-9 with TRBJ2-7, with 7 bases lining up with TRBD2. Germline lookup yields CDR1 SEHNR and CDR2 FQNEAQ (reference sequence). This CDR3 has 16 amino acids. With 5 bases clipped from V and 7 bases from J, the junction kept 17 bases outside the gene matches. CDR3 nucleotides: TGTGCCAGCAGCCGTGGGGAGGGTATTATCCTTGAGGAGCAGTACTTC. Translating gives CASSRGEGIILEEQYF.

V usage is TRBV29-1 and J usage is TRBJ2-7; a weak D match, TRBD2 (7 bases). Between the trimmed V and J ends, which lost 1 base and 3 bases, there was a span of 13 bases. This CDR3 has 14 residues. CDR1 and CDR2 from the germline V gene are SQVTM and ANQGSEA. CDR3: CSVEVGGLIYEQYF. CDR3 DNA sequence: TGCAGCGTTGAAGTGGGGGGGCTAATCTACGAGCAGTACTTC.

V and J are TRBV5-4 and TRBJ2-3; D not certain. Trimming stripped 0 bases from V and 4 bases from J, with 9 bases between. Germline CDR1 and CDR2: SGHNT and YYREEE (reference sequence). This CDR3 comprises 14 residues. The CDR3 here is CASSLAVGPDTQYF. As DNA, the CDR3 is TGTGCCAGCAGCTTGGCCGTAGGCCCAGATACGCAGTATTTT.